Described below is a single T cell receptor (beta chain) sequence and its context. The entry originates in a study of blood T cell repertoires in COVID-19. At the level of the study: Material from acute and convalescent COVID-19 was sourced from the United States, Italy and Spain. PBMCs, B-cell-depleted T cells, or T cells were the source of the cDNA or gDNA that made up the material.

Only in-frame clones appear in the TCRdb table, and some are missing; sequencing was by immunoSEQ multiplex PCR. Of about 56,000 clones in the sample, 85% to 90% were seen once. One Seattle source followed patients from active infection through their disease course. CDR1 and CDR2 from the germline V gene are SGHTA and FQGNSA. Between the trimmed V and J ends, which lost 5 bases and 6 bases, there was a span of 16 bases. CDR3 length equals 14 residues. This sequence was found in a woman aged 60-70 years with COVID-19, enrolled during active disease. V is TRBV7-2 and J is TRBJ1-2; D is perhaps TRBD1 (5 bases). The source material was peripheral blood. Written as DNA, the CDR3 is TGTGCCAGCAGCCCTGGGGCAGAAGTCGATGGCTACACCTTC. Translated: CASSPGAEVDGYTF.